These 23 T cell receptor beta chains share one sample of origin, sequenced in a study of lymphopenia after photon versus proton radiotherapy. Sequenced by immunoSEQ multiplex PCR; TCRdb stores in-frame clones only, minus some. The data show 30,000 or so clones, about 83% seen once. Sample: peripheral blood, taken from a patient treated with proton-based radiotherapy. These receptors originate from a woman aged 55-70 years with cholangiocarcinoma. Some clones in this sample may be carry-over from other donors' samples.

The chain carries TRBV5-1 and TRBJ2-7, with D possibly being TRBD1 (6 bases). The CDR3 covers 17 residues. V was clipped by 3 bases and J by 0 bases, with 19 bases between them. CDR1 SGHRS and CDR2 YFSETQ come from the germline V gene. DNA of the CDR3: TGCGCCAGCAGCTATTCCACAGGGCGCTCCAGCTCCTACGAGCAGTACTTC. Protein product: CASSYSTGRSSSYEQYF.

The CDR3 spells CASSPRALTGVNYGYTF. CDR3 DNA sequence: TGTGCCAGCTCACCACGGGCTCTGACAGGGGTTAACTATGGCTACACCTTC. The gene calls are TRBV18 and TRBJ1-2, with 8 nucleotides matching TRBD1. With 1 base clipped from V and 1 base from J, the junction kept 8 bases outside the gene matches. Per the germline V gene, CDR1 is KGHSH and CDR2 is LQKENI. CDR3 length: 17 residues.

This rearrangement joins TRBV4-3 to TRBJ2-3, with TRBD1 as a possible D gene (6 bases). Germline CDR1 is LGHNA and CDR2 is YSLEER. Deletions cut 0 bases from V and 1 base from J, with 20 bases between. The CDR3 is made up of 19 amino acids. The chain's CDR3 is CASSQDSSRGSGGTDTQYF. For the CDR3, the DNA is TGCGCCAGCAGCCAAGACTCGTCGAGGGGGAGTGGGGGCACAGATACGCAGTATTTT.

The chain joins TRBV14 to TRBJ2-7; 12 bases map to TRBD2. CDR1 and CDR2 from the germline V gene are SGHDN and FVKESK. Germline trimming cut 3 bases from V and 0 bases from J; bases unmatched to any gene: 3. This CDR3 spans 16 amino acids. CDR3 coding DNA: TGTGCCAGCAGCCATGGACTAGCGGGGATCTCCTACGAGCAGTACTTC. Protein: CASSHGLAGISYEQYF.

This clone has just one count. The chain has TRBV11-3 and TRBJ2-1; 16 bases map to TRBD2. J gave up 7 bases and V 5 bases, and 2 bases lay outside the gene matches. This CDR3 comprises 15 residues. CDR1 and CDR2 from the germline V gene are SGHNT and YENEEA. CDR3 sequence reads: CASSTGLAGGNEQFF. The CDR3 DNA reads as TGTGCCAGCAGCACGGGACTAGCGGGGGGGAATGAGCAGTTCTTC.

In DNA, the CDR3 is TGTGCCTGGACACCCGGGGGCAGACTAAACACTGAAGCTTTCTTT. The encoded protein is CAWTPGGRLNTEAFF. This chain joins TRBV30 and TRBJ1-1, with a tentative D call TRBD1 (6 bases). Germline CDR1 reads GTSNPN; CDR2 reads SVGIG (reference sequence). V was clipped by 4 bases and J by 2 bases, with 17 bases between them. This CDR3 is 15 amino acids long.

Of note for this clone: A far larger clone is only one base removed, so a read error is likely. The sample holds other DNA sequences that translate to the same CDR3. The chain uses TRBV5-4 and TRBJ1-2; 7 bases fit TRBD1. V dropped 3 bases and J dropped 4; count of bases not matched to a gene: 6. CDR1 SGHNT and CDR2 YYREEE come from the germline V gene (reference sequence). There are 14 residues in the CDR3. CDR3 nucleotides: TGTGCCAGCAGCTCCTCGGACAGGACCTATGGCTACACCTTC. Translated, it gives CASSSSDRTYGYTF. Using reference TRBV5-4 and TRBJ1-2 for the parts outside the CDR3, the full variable domain is ETGVTQSPTHLIKTRGQQVTLRCSSQSGHNTVSWYQQALGQGPQFIFQYYREEENGRGNFPPRFSGLQFPNYSSELNVNALELDDSALYLCASSSSDRTYGYTFGSGTRLTVV.

The rearrangement links TRBV15 to TRBJ2-1; 12 bases are a match to TRBD2. The CDR3 totals 21 residues. CDR1 and CDR2 from the germline V gene are LNHNV and YYDKDF (reference sequence). Germline trimming cut 3 bases from V and 0 bases from J; bases unmatched to any gene: 15. Here the CDR3 reads CATSRVRRGLAGASSYNEQFF. The DNA of the CDR3 is TGTGCCACCAGCAGGGTAAGGCGGGGACTAGCGGGTGCTAGCTCCTACAATGAGCAGTTCTTC. Full variable domain (remainder filled in from reference TRBV15 and TRBJ2-1): DAMVIQNPRYQVTQFGKPVTLSCSQTLNHNVMYWYQQKSSQAPKLLFHYYDKDFNNEADTPDNFQSRRPNTSFCFLDIRSPGLGDTAMYLCATSRVRRGLAGASSYNEQFFGPGTRLTVL.

The chain couples TRBV27 to TRBJ1-5; D possibly corresponds to TRBD1 (5 bases). The V and J ends lost 9 bases and 2 bases respectively, with 11 bases between them. Per the germline V gene, CDR1 is MNHEY and CDR2 is SMNVEV (reference sequence). CDR3 size: 13 residues. CDR3 coding DNA: TGTGCCAGTGCCGGGGGGGGCAATCAGCCCCAGCATTTT. Translating gives CASAGGGNQPQHF.

The chain employs TRBV5-6 and TRBJ2-1; D is perhaps TRBD2 (5 bases). The germline V gene encodes CDR1 SGHDT and CDR2 YYEEEE. V was trimmed by 1 base and J by 2 bases, leaving 13 bases between them. CDR3 length equals 16 residues. The CDR3 spells CASSLTRDRAYNEQFF. The CDR3 bases are TGTGCCAGCAGCTTGACTCGGGATCGGGCCTACAATGAGCAGTTCTTC.

V and J are TRBV11-3 and TRBJ2-2; 14 bases fit TRBD2. Germline V lookup: CDR1 SGHNT, CDR2 YENEEA. V was pared by 5 bases and J by 5 bases, with 7 bases of the junction left unmatched. The CDR3 runs 17 residues. The CDR3 bases are TGTGCCAGCAGCCAAGGACTAGCGGGAGGTGATACCGGGGAGCTGTTTTTT. This gives the protein CASSQGLAGGDTGELFF.

The chain is built from TRBV18 and TRBJ1-6; D possibly corresponds to TRBD1 (6 bases). Germline CDR1 KGHSH, CDR2 LQKENI. V dropped 3 bases and J dropped 8 bases, with 11 bases sitting between them. The CDR3 spans 14 residues. The CDR3 region is CASSPYRVYSPLHF. CDR3 DNA sequence: TGTGCCAGCTCACCGTACAGGGTGTATTCACCCCTCCACTTT.

This clone was found once. The chain links TRBV5-1 to TRBJ2-5; D ambiguous. Trimming took off 0 bases at V and 3 bases at J, with 3 bases between the two ends. Germline CDR1 and CDR2: SGHRS and YFSETQ. There are 12 residues in the CDR3. CDR3 amino acids: CASSLEEETQYF. As DNA, the CDR3 is TGCGCCAGCAGCTTGGAGGAAGAGACCCAGTACTTC.

V gene TRBV5-4 combines with J gene TRBJ2-1; D is possibly TRBD2 (5 bases). This CDR3 is 12 amino acids long. The V gene lost 3 bases and the J gene lost 8 bases, with 9 bases spanning the gap. Germline-derived CDR1 and CDR2 are SGHNT and YYREEE (reference sequence). This CDR3 reads CASSYEDYEQFF. DNA for the CDR3: TGTGCCAGCAGCTACGAGGACTATGAGCAGTTCTTC.

V gene TRBV19 combines with J gene TRBJ2-3; D possibly uses TRBD1 or TRBD2 (5 bases each). The CDR3 has 13 amino acids. Germline loops: CDR1 LNHDA, CDR2 SQIVND (reference sequence). The V end was cut by 5 bases, the J end by 5 bases, with 11 bases between. The CDR3 protein is CASSRRGGDTQYF. The CDR3 coding sequence is TGTGCCAGTAGTCGACGGGGCGGAGATACGCAGTATTTT.

The genes are TRBV4-2 and TRBJ1-5; no definite D call. Germline lookup yields CDR1 LGHNA and CDR2 YNFKEQ. V was pared by 7 bases and J by 8 bases, with 15 bases between. CDR3 length: 13 amino acids. CDR3 in amino acids: CASNRTEVEPQHF. CDR3 bases: TGTGCCAGCAACCGGACGGAAGTGGAGCCCCAGCATTTT.

This rearrangement joins TRBV12-2 to TRBJ1-1; TRBD1 reflects the table's D call only, with no check against the DNA. TRBV12-2 is described as a pseudogene. CDR3 size: 16 residues. DNA for the CDR3: TGTGCAAGTCGCTTAGCGTGGGCAGGGATGGGCACTGAAGCTTTCTTT. As protein: CASRLAWAGMGTEAFF.

The chain uses TRBV29-1 and TRBJ2-2; 8 bases map to TRBD1. Unmatched junction bases numbered 7, after V lost 6 bases and J lost 4 bases. This CDR3 has 14 residues. CDR1 is SQVTM and CDR2 is ANQGSEA in the germline V gene. The CDR3 bases are TGCAGCGTCCGGACAGGGCGTTTCACCGGGGAGCTGTTTTTT. Its translation is CSVRTGRFTGELFF.

This chain connects TRBV5-6 to TRBJ2-2, with 10 bases lining up with TRBD2. The CDR3 is 15 amino acids. Looked up from germline, CDR1 is SGHDT and CDR2 is YYEEEE. V dropped 3 bases and J dropped 1; count of bases not matched to a gene: 0. CDR3 DNA sequence: TGTGCCAGCAGCTGGACTAGCGGGAACACCGGGGAGCTGTTTTTT. Protein sequence: CASSWTSGNTGELFF.

This chain connects TRBV6-5 to TRBJ1-2, with D perhaps TRBD1 (5 bases). Germline CDR1 reads MNHEY; CDR2 reads SVGAGI. The CDR3 spans 11 residues. V was clipped by 4 bases and J by 8 bases, with 8 bases between them. In nucleotides, the CDR3 is TGTGCCAGCAGTTGGCCAGGGGGCTACACCTTC. As protein: CASSWPGGYTF.

V and J are TRBV6-5 and TRBJ2-1; TRBD1 matches at 8 bases. With 10 bases clipped from V and 8 bases from J, the junction kept 10 bases outside the gene matches. Germline V gene data show CDR1 as MNHEY and CDR2 as SVGAGI. This CDR3 has 13 amino acids. The chain's CDR3 is CATKRAGGDEQFF. The DNA for the CDR3 is TGTGCCACCAAAAGGGCAGGGGGCGATGAGCAGTTCTTC.

The chain recombines TRBV7-9 with TRBJ2-3; 9 nucleotides line up with TRBD2. The CDR3 length is 15 residues. Germline V gene lookup returns CDR1 SEHNR and CDR2 FQNEAQ (reference sequence). With V trimmed by 1 base and J by 4 bases, 3 bases remained unmatched. This CDR3 reads CASSLGLADADTQYF. As DNA, the CDR3 is TGTGCCAGCAGCTTAGGACTAGCGGATGCAGATACGCAGTATTTT.

The chain employs TRBV14 and TRBJ1-1; a possible D gene is TRBD1 (6 bases). The CDR3 sequence is 15 residues long. Germline CDR1 is SGHDN and CDR2 is FVKESK. Trimming pared 4 bases from V and 4 bases from J, leaving 16 bases between. Written as DNA, the CDR3 is TGTGCCAGCAGCCCCCTCACAGGGCTCGGCACTGAAGCTTTCTTT. Translating it yields CASSPLTGLGTEAFF. Combining the CDR3 with reference TRBV14 and TRBJ1-1 gives the whole variable domain EAGVTQFPSHSVIEKGQTVTLRCDPISGHDNLYWYRRVMGKEIKFLLHFVKESKQDESGMPNNRFLAERTGGTYSTLKVQPAELEDSGVYFCASSPLTGLGTEAFFGQGTRLTVV.